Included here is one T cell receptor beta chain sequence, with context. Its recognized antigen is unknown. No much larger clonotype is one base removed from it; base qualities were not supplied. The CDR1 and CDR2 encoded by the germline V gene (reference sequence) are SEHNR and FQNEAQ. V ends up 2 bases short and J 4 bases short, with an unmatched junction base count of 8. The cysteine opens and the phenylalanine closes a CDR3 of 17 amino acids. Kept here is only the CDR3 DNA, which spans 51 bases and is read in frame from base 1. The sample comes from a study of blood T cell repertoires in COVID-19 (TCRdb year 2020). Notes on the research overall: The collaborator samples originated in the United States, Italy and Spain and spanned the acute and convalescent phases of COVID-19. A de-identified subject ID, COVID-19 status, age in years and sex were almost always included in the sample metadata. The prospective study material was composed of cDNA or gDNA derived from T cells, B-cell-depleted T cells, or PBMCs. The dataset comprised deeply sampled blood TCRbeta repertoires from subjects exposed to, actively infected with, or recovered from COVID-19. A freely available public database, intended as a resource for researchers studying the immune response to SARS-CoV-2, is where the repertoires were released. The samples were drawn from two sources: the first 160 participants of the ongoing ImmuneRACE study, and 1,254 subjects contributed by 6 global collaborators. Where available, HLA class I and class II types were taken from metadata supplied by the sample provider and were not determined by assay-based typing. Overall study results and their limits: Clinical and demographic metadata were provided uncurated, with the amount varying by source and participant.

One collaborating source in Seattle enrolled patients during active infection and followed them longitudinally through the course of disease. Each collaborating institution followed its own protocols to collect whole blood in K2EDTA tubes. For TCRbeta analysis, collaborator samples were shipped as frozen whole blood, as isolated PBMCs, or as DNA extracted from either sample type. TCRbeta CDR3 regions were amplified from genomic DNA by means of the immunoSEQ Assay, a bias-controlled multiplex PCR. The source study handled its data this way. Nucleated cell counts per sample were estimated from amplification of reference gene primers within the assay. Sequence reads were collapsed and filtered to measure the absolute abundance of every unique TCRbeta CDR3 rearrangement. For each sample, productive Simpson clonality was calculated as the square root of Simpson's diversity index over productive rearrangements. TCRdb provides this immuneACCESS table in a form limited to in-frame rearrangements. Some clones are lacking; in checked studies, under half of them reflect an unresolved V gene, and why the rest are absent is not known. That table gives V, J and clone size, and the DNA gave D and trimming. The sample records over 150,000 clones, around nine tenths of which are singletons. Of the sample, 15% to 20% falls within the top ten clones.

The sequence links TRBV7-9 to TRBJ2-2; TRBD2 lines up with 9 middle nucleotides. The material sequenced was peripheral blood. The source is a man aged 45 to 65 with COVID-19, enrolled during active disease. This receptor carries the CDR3 CASSLNSGLAFTGELFF. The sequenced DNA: TGTGCCAGCAGCTTAAATTCCGGACTAGCGTTCACCGGGGAGCTGTTTTTT. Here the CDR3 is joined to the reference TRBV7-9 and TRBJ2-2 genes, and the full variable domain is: DTGVSQNPRHKITKRGQNVTFRCDPISEHNRLYWYRQTLGQGPEFLTYFQNEAQLEKSRLLSDRFSAERPKGSFSTLEIQRTEQGDSAMYLCASSLNSGLAFTGELFFGEGSRLTVL.